What follows are 25 T cell receptor beta chains derived from one specimen sequenced in a study of metastatic and nonmetastatic thyroid tumors. TCRdb called clones again from the PCR reads with MiXCR. The table shows roughly 48,000 clones, with under 20% occurring only once. None of the patients had undergone any treatment ahead of thyroid surgery. Sequenced material: blood. The receptors derive from a female donor with papillary thyroid cancer or a benign thyroid nodule (not recorded which). Some clones in this sample may be carry-over from other donors' samples.

In this sample, this clone turned up many times. This rearrangement joins TRBV7-2 to TRBJ2-2; no definite D call. Trimming removed 7 bases at V and 2 bases at J, with 8 bases between. From germline, CDR1 is SGHTA and CDR2 FQGNSA. CDR3 length equals 13 residues. CDR3: CASKGSNTGELFF. The CDR3 DNA reads TGTGCCAGCAAGGGTAGTAACACCGGGGAGCTGTTTTTT.

This clone was seen a few times. The chain is built from TRBV27 and TRBJ1-5; 9 bases fit TRBD1. Germline assignment: CDR1 MNHEY and CDR2 SMNVEV (reference sequence). The CDR3 is 13 residues long. The J segment lost 9 bases and the V segment lost 4 bases, leaving 4 bases of the junction unmatched. The CDR3 reads CASSSDRGGPQHF. The DNA for the CDR3 is TGTGCCAGCAGTTCAGACAGGGGGGGGCCCCAGCATTTT.

This clone was seen a handful of times. The J gene is TRBJ2-7, the V gene TRBV12-3 or TRBV12-4; 7 nucleotides line up with TRBD1. The CDR3 is made up of 13 amino acids. The CDR3 sequence: CVSRRQGDYEQYF. The CDR3 nucleotides are TGTGTAAGCAGAAGACAGGGAGATTACGAGCAGTACTTC.

This clone appeared many times. In the same sample, other DNA sequences code for this CDR3. This chain links TRBV29-1 with TRBJ1-1; tentative D call: TRBD1 (5 bases). Germline values: CDR1 SQVTM, CDR2 ANQGSEA. This CDR3 comprises 14 residues. Deletions cut 1 base from V and 1 base from J, with 10 bases between. DNA for the CDR3: TGCAGCGTTGAAGTTTATCAGGGGAACACTGAAGCTTTCTTT. Residues: CSVEVYQGNTEAFF.

This clone was observed a few times. Being one base from a much bigger clone, this may be a read error. The chain combines TRBV19 with TRBJ2-1; 7 nucleotides match TRBD2. J was trimmed by 6 bases and V by 1 base; bases with no gene match: 9. The CDR3 is made up of 16 amino acids. Germline CDR1 LNHDA, CDR2 SQIVND (reference sequence). The CDR3 reads CASSIGGGSASNEQFF. CDR3 in DNA: TGTGCCAGTAGTATAGGGGGCGGGAGTGCTAGCAATGAGCAGTTCTTC.

The chain combines TRBV5-6 with TRBJ2-7; a possible D gene is TRBD2 (6 bases). The germline gives CDR1 SGHDT, CDR2 YYEEEE. This CDR3 is built from 16 residues. Trimming pared 4 bases from V and 6 bases from J, leaving 23 bases between. The CDR3, as DNA: TGTGCCAGCAGCGAGCGGACAAAGGGGACTTTCTGCGAGCAGTACTTC. Protein product: CASSERTKGTFCEQYF.

This clone was recorded at least ten times. The chain links TRBV10-3 to TRBJ2-1; the D is unclear. CDR1 is ENHRY, CDR2 SYGVKD, per germline. V lost 0 bases, J lost 8 bases, and 8 bases lay in between. This CDR3 contains 13 residues. The CDR3 loop is CAISESVLHEQFF. The CDR3 DNA reads as TGTGCCATCAGTGAGTCGGTACTCCATGAGCAGTTCTTC.

The chain combines TRBV10-3 with TRBJ2-7; D might be TRBD2 (6 bases). This CDR3 is 12 amino acids long. Trimming removed 2 bases from V and 9 bases from J, with 11 bases in between. CDR1 and CDR2 (germline): ENHRY, SYGVKD. In nucleotides, the CDR3 is TGTGCCATCAGTGAGGGGGGGTGGGGGCAGTACTTC. It translates to CAISEGGWGQYF.

This clone was recorded many times. J is TRBJ1-2 and V is TRBV29-1; D is ambiguous. Germline V lookup: CDR1 SQVTM, CDR2 ANQGSEA. The ends were cut back, 2 bases at V and 8 bases at J, with 9 bases in the middle. This CDR3 is built from 11 residues. This CDR3 is CSVEILGGYTF. CDR3 DNA sequence: TGCAGCGTTGAAATTTTGGGCGGCTACACCTTC.

As concerns this clone: Other DNA sequences from this sample encode an identical CDR3 as well. The chain joins TRBV19 to TRBJ2-1; TRBD2 matches 7 bases. The CDR3 has 15 amino acids. After removal of 6 bases from V and 8 bases from J, the junction contained 13 bases not matched to a gene. Germline lookup yields CDR1 LNHDA and CDR2 SQIVND (reference sequence). CDR3 in DNA: TGTGCCAGTAGCATTCCTGGGGAGGGCGGGCATGAGCAGTTCTTC. It is translated as CASSIPGEGGHEQFF.

Note on this clone: The CDR3 carries no conserved terminal phenylalanine or tryptophan, so it likely arises from a read error. The chain employs TRBV11-2 and TRBJ2-7; TRBD2 might be the D (6 bases). CDR1 SGHAT and CDR2 FQNNGV come from the germline V gene. This CDR3 is 15 amino acids long. With 6 bases removed from V and 4 bases from J, the gap between germline ends came to 19 bases. This CDR3 is CASSTLGRGIYEQYL. For the CDR3, the DNA is TGTGCCAGCAGTACGCTGGGTCGCGGGATATACGAGCAGTACTTA.

This clone was recorded at least ten times. CDR3 in amino acids: CASSDSFTGNTIYF. The CDR3 DNA reads as TGTGCCAGCTCGGACTCATTTACTGGAAACACCATATATTTT. The chain combines TRBV18 with TRBJ1-3, with D unresolved. CDR3 length: 14 amino acids. The V end was cut by 6 bases, the J end by 2 bases, with 11 bases between. CDR1 is KGHSH, CDR2 LQKENI, per germline.

The chain carries TRBV30 and TRBJ1-2; 9 nucleotides agree with TRBD1. The CDR3 contains 16 residues. With V trimmed by 0 bases and J by 5 bases, 10 bases remained unmatched. CDR1 GTSNPN and CDR2 SVGIG come from the germline V gene (reference sequence). The CDR3 coding sequence is TGTGCCTGGAGTGTACCGGGACAGGGTTATCGGTATGGCTACACCTTC. Protein: CAWSVPGQGYRYGYTF.

A remark on this clone: Other DNA variants within this sample encode the same CDR3. The chain couples TRBV30 to TRBJ1-2; TRBD1 is a possible D gene (6 bases). The CDR3 extends over 12 amino acids. Germline assignment: CDR1 GTSNPN and CDR2 SVGIG (reference sequence). The ends were cut back, 5 bases at V and 8 bases at J, with 15 bases in the middle. The CDR3 spells CAWGGARGGYTF. As DNA, the CDR3 is TGTGCCTGGGGCGGGGCAAGGGGGGGCTACACCTTC.

This clone was recorded at least ten times. This is likely a read error, given that the CDR3 carries no conserved phenylalanine or tryptophan at its end. The chain employs TRBV12-3 or TRBV12-4 and TRBJ2-7; D is uncertain. V was cut by 5 bases and J by 0 bases, with 5 bases left in between. The CDR3 sequence is 12 residues long. The CDR3 here is CASSQNSYEQYL. The CDR3 bases are TGTGCCAGCAGTCAGAACTCCTACGAGCAGTACCTC.

In its sample, this clone was seen a few times. This chain uses TRBV6-1 with TRBJ1-2; 7 bases agree with TRBD1. After removal of 5 bases from V and 9 bases from J, the junction contained 6 bases not matched to a gene. This CDR3 contains 12 residues. CDR1 and CDR2 (germline): MNHNS, SASEGT. The CDR3 here is CASSLTGYSYTF. DNA of the CDR3: TGTGCCAGCAGTCTGACAGGGTACAGCTACACCTTC.

This clone occurred many times. V is TRBV9 and J is TRBJ2-3; no clear D. Germline values: CDR1 SGDLS, CDR2 YYNGEE. V gave up 0 bases and J gave up 1 base, with 6 bases separating them. The CDR3 spans 14 residues. The CDR3 protein is CASSVGEGTDTQYF. DNA for the CDR3: TGTGCCAGCAGCGTAGGTGAGGGCACAGATACGCAGTATTTT.

This clone came up many times. The V gene is TRBV11-2, the J gene TRBJ2-7; D ambiguous. The germline CDR1 and CDR2 sequences are SGHAT and FQNNGV. Trimming pared 2 bases from V and 12 bases from J, leaving 14 bases between. The CDR3 has 12 amino acids. CDR3 in DNA: TGTGCCAGCAGCTTAAACACTCGATGGCCGTACTTC. It specifies CASSLNTRWPYF.

Many counts were recorded for this clone. The chain recombines TRBV27 with TRBJ1-6, with TRBD1 identical over 8 bases. CDR1 and CDR2 from the germline V gene are MNHEY and SMNVEV (reference sequence). V shed 3 bases, J shed 6 bases, and the junction held 7 bases outside the gene matches. CDR3 size: 16 residues. The CDR3 DNA reads as TGTGCCAGCAGTTTGGCCCCAGGGGGCGGTAATTCACCCCTCCACTTT. Encoded protein: CASSLAPGGGNSPLHF.

Concerning this clone: The junction does not match germline at one end; this may be a read error. The same CDR3 arises from other DNA sequences in this sample as well. This chain uses TRBV5-1 with TRBJ1-3, with D possibly being TRBD1 (5 bases). This CDR3 spans 15 amino acids. CDR1 SGHRS and CDR2 YFSETQ come from the germline V gene. The CDR3 spells CASSGGISSGNTIYF. The CDR3 DNA reads as TGTGCCAGCAGCGGGGGGATAAGCTCTGGAAATACCATATATTTT.

This clone was detected a few times. A much larger clone is a single base away; this may be a read error. V gene TRBV5-5 combines with J gene TRBJ2-1; no definite D call. The CDR3 runs 11 residues. CDR1 and CDR2 from the germline V gene are SGHKS and YYEKEE (reference sequence). The V gene lost 7 bases and the J gene lost 4 bases, with 6 bases spanning the gap. CDR3: CASLIYNEQFF. CDR3 nucleotides: TGTGCCAGCCTTATATACAATGAGCAGTTCTTC.

The table lists this clone with a few counts. The CDR3, as DNA: TGTGCCAGCAGATTACAGGGAACTGAAGCTTTCTTT. Translation: CASRLQGTEAFF. The V call is TRBV28, the J call TRBJ1-1; possible D gene TRBD1, 6 bases. Germline V lookup: CDR1 MDHEN, CDR2 SYDVKM. The CDR3 has 12 amino acids. The V end lost 6 bases, the J end lost 5 bases, and 10 bases lay between the germline ends.

The rearrangement joins TRBV6-1 to TRBJ1-2; D perhaps matches TRBD1 (5 bases). The germline V and J ends were trimmed by 5 bases and 7 bases, with 14 bases remaining between them. There are 13 residues in the CDR3. Per germline, CDR1 MNHNS and CDR2 SASEGT. Here the CDR3 DNA reads TGTGCCAGCAGTCAGGGTTGGGTTGGTGGCTACACCTTC. Protein sequence: CASSQGWVGGYTF.

To note about this clone: One end of the junction does not line up with germline, which may come from a read error. The gene calls are TRBV5-1 and TRBJ2-3; 9 positions agree with TRBD1. Germline CDR1 is SGHRS and CDR2 is YFSETQ. The CDR3 is 17 residues long. In DNA form, the CDR3 reads TGCGCCAGCAGCTTGTTTCGGGGACAGGGTGGCACATATACGCAGTATTTT. It yields the protein CASSLFRGQGGTYTQYF.

This clone was counted many times. The chain has TRBV20-1 and TRBJ2-1, with a weak D call TRBD1 (6 bases). Trimming removed 6 bases at V and 1 base at J, with 13 bases between. The CDR3 spans 14 residues. Germline V CDR1 and CDR2: DFQATT, SNEGSKA (reference sequence). The CDR3 DNA reads as TGCAGTGCAAGCCTCAGGGGATCCTACAATGAGCAGTTCTTC. It specifies CSASLRGSYNEQFF.